The present T cell receptor (beta chain) was sequenced within a study of T cells in Graves' hyperthyroidism and ophthalmopathy. V trimming: 3 bases; J trimming: 6 bases; junction bases outside the gene matches: 6. This CDR3 is built from 15 residues. CDR1 and CDR2 from the germline V gene are SGHAT and FQDESV (reference sequence). TCR beta CDR3 sequences were amplified from RNA transcripts. Researchers ran a first-round RT-PCR on the TCR CDR3 using the HTBI primer set. TCRdb recomputed calls from the multiplex PCR reads with MiXCR, one row per CDR3 protein. The table lists 620,000 or so distinct CDR3 sequences, 13% to 15% of them singletons. Ophthalmopathy in the patients scored at least 3 on Clinical Activity Score and at least 4 on NOSPECS grade, lasting under 3 months. From roughly 10 ml of fresh peripheral blood, PBMCs were isolated. This clonotype was seen many times.

Sequencing was carried out using blood. The gene calls are TRBV11-1 and TRBJ2-1; 9 bases match TRBD1. The clonotype was recovered from a woman aged 45 to 65 with Graves' ophthalmopathy. CDR3 bases: TGTGCCAGCAGCTTGTGGGGACAGGGCGGCAATGAGCAGTTCTTC. Translating gives CASSLWGQGGNEQFF. The full variable domain, its missing parts supplied by reference TRBV11-1 and TRBJ2-1, is EAEVAQSPRYKITEKSQAVAFWCDPISGHATLYWYRQILGQGPELLVQFQDESVVDDSQLPKDRFSAERLKGVDSTLKIQPAELGDSAMYLCASSLWGQGGNEQFFGPGTRLTVL.